This TCR beta chain appears in the sequencing data of a study of OX40 agonist ivuxolimab in advanced cancers. Study at large: A diagnosis of hepatocellular carcinoma, melanoma, renal cell or head and neck cancer was present in dose-escalation patients.

Profiled with immunoSEQ multiplex PCR; TCRdb holds only in-frame clones, not every one. This sample has 90,000 to 120,000 clones, with 75% to 95% found just once. V lost 3 bases and J lost 4, with 15 bases in between. Germline V gene lookup returns CDR1 LNHDA and CDR2 SQIVND (reference sequence). This CDR3 spans 15 amino acids. Sequencing used CD4+ or CD8+ T cells sorted from blood, obtained in a trial of the OX40 agonist ivuxolimab. V usage is TRBV19 and J usage is TRBJ1-2; D possibly corresponds to TRBD1 (5 bases). This TCR was recovered from an adult with an advanced solid tumor such as melanoma, head and neck, liver or kidney cancer. CDR3 in DNA: TGTGCCAGTAGTATGGCGGGGGGAACCGCCTATGGCTACACCTTC. Its translation is CASSMAGGTAYGYTF. Full variable domain (outside the CDR3, taken from reference TRBV19 and TRBJ1-2): DGGITQSPKYLFRKEGQNVTLSCEQNLNHDAMYWYRQDPGQGLRLIYYSQIVNDFQKGDIAEGYSVSREKKESFPLTVTSAQKNPTAFYLCASSMAGGTAYGYTFGSGTRLTVV.